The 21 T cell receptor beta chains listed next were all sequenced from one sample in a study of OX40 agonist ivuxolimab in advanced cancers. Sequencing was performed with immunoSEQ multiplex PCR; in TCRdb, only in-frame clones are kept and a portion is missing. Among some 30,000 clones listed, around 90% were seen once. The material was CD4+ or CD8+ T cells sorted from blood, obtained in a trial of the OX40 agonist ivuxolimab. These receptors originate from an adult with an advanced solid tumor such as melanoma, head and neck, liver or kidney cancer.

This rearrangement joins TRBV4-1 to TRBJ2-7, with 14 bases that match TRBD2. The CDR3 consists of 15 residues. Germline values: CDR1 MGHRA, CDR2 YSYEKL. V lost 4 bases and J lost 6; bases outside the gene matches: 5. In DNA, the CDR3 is TGCGCCAGCAGCCGACAGGGACTAGCGGGAGCCGAGCAGTACTTC. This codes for CASSRQGLAGAEQYF.

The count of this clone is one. This CDR3 is CASMQDLGDEQYF. CDR3 coding DNA: TGTGCCAGCATGCAGGACTTGGGTGACGAGCAGTACTTC. The chain joins TRBV6-6 to TRBJ2-7; D is possibly TRBD2 (5 bases). The CDR3 runs 13 residues. V lost 7 bases, J lost 5 bases, and 15 bases lay in between. Germline V lookup: CDR1 MNHNY, CDR2 SVGAGI (reference sequence).

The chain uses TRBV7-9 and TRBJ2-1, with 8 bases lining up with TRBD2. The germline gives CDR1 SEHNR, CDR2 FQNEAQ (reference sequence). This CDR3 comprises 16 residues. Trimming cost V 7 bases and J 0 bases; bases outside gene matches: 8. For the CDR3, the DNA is TGTGCCAGCACCCGAAGCGGGAGAAGCTCCTACAATGAGCAGTTCTTC. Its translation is CASTRSGRSSYNEQFF.

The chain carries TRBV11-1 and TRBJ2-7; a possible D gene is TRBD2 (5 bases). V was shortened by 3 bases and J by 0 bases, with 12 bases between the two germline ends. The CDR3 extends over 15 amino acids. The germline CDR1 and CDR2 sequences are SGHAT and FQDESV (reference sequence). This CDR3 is CASSFPSGSSYEQYF. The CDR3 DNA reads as TGTGCCAGCAGCTTCCCCAGCGGATCCTCCTACGAGCAGTACTTC.

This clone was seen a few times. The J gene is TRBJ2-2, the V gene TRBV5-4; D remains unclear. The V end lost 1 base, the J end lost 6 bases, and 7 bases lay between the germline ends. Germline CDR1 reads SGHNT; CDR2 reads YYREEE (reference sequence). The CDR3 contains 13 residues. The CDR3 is CASSLWGPGELFF. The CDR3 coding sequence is TGTGCCAGCAGCTTGTGGGGTCCCGGGGAGCTGTTTTTT.

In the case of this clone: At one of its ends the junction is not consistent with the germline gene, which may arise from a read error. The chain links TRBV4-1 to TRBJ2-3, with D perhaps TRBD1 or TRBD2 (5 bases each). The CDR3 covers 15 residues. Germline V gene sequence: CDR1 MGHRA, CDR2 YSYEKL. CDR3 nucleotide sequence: TGTGCCAGCACCCCCGAGGGGAGAAGCACAGATACGCAGTATTTT. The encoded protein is CASTPEGRSTDTQYF.

In nucleotides, the CDR3 is TGTGCCAGCAGTTGGGCCGGTAGCAATCAGCCCCAGCATTTT. This codes for CASSWAGSNQPQHF. The chain carries TRBV27 and TRBJ1-5; D remains unclear. CDR3 length: 14 residues. Germline CDR1 reads MNHEY; CDR2 reads SMNVEV (reference sequence). V shed 4 bases and J shed 0 bases, with 7 bases lying between them.

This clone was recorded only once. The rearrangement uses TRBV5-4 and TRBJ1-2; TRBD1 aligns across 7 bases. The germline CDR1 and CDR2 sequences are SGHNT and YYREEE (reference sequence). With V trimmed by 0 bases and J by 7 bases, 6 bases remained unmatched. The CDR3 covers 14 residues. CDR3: CASSLAGQGGGYTF. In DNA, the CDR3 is TGTGCCAGCAGCTTGGCGGGGCAGGGGGGTGGCTACACCTTC.

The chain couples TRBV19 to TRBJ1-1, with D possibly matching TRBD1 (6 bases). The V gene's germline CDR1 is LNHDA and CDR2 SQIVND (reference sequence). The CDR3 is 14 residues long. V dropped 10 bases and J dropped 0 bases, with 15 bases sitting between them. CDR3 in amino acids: CATNPQGMNTEAFF. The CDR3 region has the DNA TGTGCCACCAACCCCCAGGGGATGAACACTGAAGCTTTCTTT.

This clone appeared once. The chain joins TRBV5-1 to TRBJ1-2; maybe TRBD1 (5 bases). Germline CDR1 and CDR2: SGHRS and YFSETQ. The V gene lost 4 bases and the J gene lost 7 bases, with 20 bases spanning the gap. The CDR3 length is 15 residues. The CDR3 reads CASSPGVGRAGGYTF. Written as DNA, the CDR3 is TGCGCCAGCAGCCCGGGGGTCGGCAGGGCGGGTGGCTACACCTTC. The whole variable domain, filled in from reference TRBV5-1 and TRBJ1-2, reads KAGVTQTPRYLIKTRGQQVTLSCSPISGHRSVSWYQQTPGQGLQFLFEYFSETQRNKGNFPGRFSGRQFSNSRSEMNVSTLELGDSALYLCASSPGVGRAGGYTFGSGTRLTVV.

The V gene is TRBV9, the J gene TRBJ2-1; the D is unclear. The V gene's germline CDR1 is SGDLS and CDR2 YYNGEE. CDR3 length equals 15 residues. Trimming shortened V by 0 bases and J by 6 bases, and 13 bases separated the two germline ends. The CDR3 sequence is CASSVALARSNEQFF. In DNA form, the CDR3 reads TGTGCCAGCAGCGTAGCCTTGGCTAGGTCCAATGAGCAGTTCTTC.

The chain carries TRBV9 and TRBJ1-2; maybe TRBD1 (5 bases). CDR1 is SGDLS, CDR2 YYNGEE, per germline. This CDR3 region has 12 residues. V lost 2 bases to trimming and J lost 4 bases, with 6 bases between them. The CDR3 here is CASSVDSYGYTF. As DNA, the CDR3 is TGTGCCAGCAGCGTCGACAGCTATGGCTACACCTTC. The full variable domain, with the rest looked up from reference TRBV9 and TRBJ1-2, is DSGVTQTPKHLITATGQRVTLRCSPRSGDLSVYWYQQSLDQGLQFLIQYYNGEERAKGNILERFSAQQFPDLHSELNLSSLELGDSALYFCASSVDSYGYTFGSGTRLTVV.

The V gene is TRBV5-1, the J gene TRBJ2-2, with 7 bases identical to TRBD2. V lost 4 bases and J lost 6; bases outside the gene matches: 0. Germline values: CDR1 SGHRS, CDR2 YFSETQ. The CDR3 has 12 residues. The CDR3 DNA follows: TGCGCCAGCAGCGCGGGAGCCGGGGAGCTGTTTTTT. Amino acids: CASSAGAGELFF.

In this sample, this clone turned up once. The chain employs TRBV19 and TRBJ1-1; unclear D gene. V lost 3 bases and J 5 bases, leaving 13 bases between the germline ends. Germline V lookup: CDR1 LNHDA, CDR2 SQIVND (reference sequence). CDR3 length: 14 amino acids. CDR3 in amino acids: CASSITAGMTEAFF. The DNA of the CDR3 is TGTGCCAGTAGTATCACCGCGGGGATGACTGAAGCTTTCTTT.

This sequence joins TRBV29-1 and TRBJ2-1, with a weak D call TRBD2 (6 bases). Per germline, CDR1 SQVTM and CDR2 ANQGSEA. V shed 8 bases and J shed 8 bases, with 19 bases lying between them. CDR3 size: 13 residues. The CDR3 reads CSFCGERYDEQFF. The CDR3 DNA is TGCAGCTTCTGCGGGGAACGGTACGATGAGCAGTTCTTC.

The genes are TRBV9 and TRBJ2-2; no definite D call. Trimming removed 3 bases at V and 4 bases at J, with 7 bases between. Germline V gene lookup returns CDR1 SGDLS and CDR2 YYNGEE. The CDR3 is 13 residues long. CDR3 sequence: CASSEWGTGELFF. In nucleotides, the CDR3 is TGTGCCAGCAGCGAGTGGGGCACCGGGGAGCTGTTTTTT. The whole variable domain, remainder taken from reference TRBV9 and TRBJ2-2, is DSGVTQTPKHLITATGQRVTLRCSPRSGDLSVYWYQQSLDQGLQFLIQYYNGEERAKGNILERFSAQQFPDLHSELNLSSLELGDSALYFCASSEWGTGELFFGEGSRLTVL.

The CDR3 loop reads CASSLHGINYGYTF. The CDR3 nucleotides read TGTGCCAGCAGTTTGCACGGAATTAACTATGGCTACACCTTC. The chain is built from TRBV27 and TRBJ1-2; no clear D. Trimming pared 3 bases from V and 1 base from J, leaving 9 bases between. The germline gives CDR1 MNHEY, CDR2 SMNVEV (reference sequence). This CDR3 has 14 amino acids.

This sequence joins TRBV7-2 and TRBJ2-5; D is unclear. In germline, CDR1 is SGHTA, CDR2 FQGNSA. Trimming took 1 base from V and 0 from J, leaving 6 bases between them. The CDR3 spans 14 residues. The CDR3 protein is CASSLDLYQETQYF. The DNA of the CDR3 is TGTGCCAGCAGCTTAGATCTATACCAAGAGACCCAGTACTTC.

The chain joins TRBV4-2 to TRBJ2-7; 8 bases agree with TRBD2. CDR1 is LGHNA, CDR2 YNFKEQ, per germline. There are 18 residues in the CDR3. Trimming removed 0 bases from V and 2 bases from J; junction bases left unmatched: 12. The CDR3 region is CASSQDGGGGPRTYEQYF. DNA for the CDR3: TGTGCCAGCAGCCAAGACGGCGGCGGGGGGCCTAGAACCTACGAGCAGTACTTC.

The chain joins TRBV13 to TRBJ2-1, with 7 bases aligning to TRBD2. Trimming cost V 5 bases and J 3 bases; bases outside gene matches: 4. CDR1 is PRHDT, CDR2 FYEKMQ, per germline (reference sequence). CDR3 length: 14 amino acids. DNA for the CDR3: TGTGCCAGCAGCGGGGGAGGGTTCTACAATGAGCAGTTCTTC. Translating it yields CASSGGGFYNEQFF.

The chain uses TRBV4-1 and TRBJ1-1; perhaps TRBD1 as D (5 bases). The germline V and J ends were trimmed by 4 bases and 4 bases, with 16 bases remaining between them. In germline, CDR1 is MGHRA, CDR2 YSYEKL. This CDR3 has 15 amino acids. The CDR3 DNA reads TGCGCCAGCAGCCTCCGCGGGGGATCGAGCACTGAAGCTTTCTTT. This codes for CASSLRGGSSTEAFF.